This T cell receptor beta chain originates from a study of blood T cells in healthy people across ages. There are many counts of this clonotype. Antigen unknown. The CDR3 extends over 14 amino acids. Germline trimming cut 6 bases from V and 1 base from J; bases unmatched to any gene: 6. The germline V gene encodes CDR1 DFQATT and CDR2 SNEGSKA (reference sequence). General study points: TCR beta diversity per million T cells fell roughly linearly with age. The unsorted PBMCs prevented any conclusive comparison of naive versus antigen-experienced cells.

PCR was performed a second time for about 7 to 12 cycles using a sample-barcoded 5' primer and a J-beta primer mix. One entry per CDR3 protein results from TCRdb running MiXCR on the 5' RACE reads. The profile shows some 1.7 million distinct CDR3 sequences, about 30% of them singletons. This TCR came from a woman aged 25 to 39 in good health. The chain links TRBV20-1 to TRBJ2-1; 7 nucleotides agree with TRBD1. The sequenced material came from blood. CDR3 DNA sequence: TGCAGTGCCCGTCGACAGGGTTCCTACAATGAGCAGTTCTTC. Translating gives CSARRQGSYNEQFF.